These 25 T cell receptor beta chains originate from one sample sequenced in a study of cytomegalovirus exposure and HLA in healthy donors (TCRdb year 2017). Libraries came from the immunoSEQ multiplex PCR assay. For the multiplex PCR, a mixture combining 60 forward primers for TCR Vbeta segments and 13 reverse primers for TCR Jbeta segments was used. TCRdb's version of the immuneACCESS table is confined to in-frame rearrangements and falls short of the full clone set. An unresolved V gene accounts for under half of the shortfall where checked; the remainder is of unknown origin. The sample table holds approximately 90,000 clones, of which roughly 73% were seen once. The biggest ten clones account for approximately 2% of the sample. The sequenced material came from PBMCs. The receptors were gathered from a boy aged 10-17 years in good health and CMV-seronegative.

The rearrangement uses TRBV6-1 and TRBJ1-5; D is undetermined. CDR3 size: 15 residues. Between the trimmed V and J ends, which lost 7 bases and 5 bases, there was a span of 18 bases. Germline assignment: CDR1 MNHNS and CDR2 SASEGT. CDR3 DNA: TGTGCCAGCATACCACAGCCTTCCAACTATCAGCCCCAGCATTTT. Protein product: CASIPQPSNYQPQHF.

V and J are TRBV19 and TRBJ1-2; 7 nucleotides agree with TRBD1. The germline V gene has CDR1 LNHDA and CDR2 SQIVND (reference sequence). J lost 8 bases, V lost 3 bases, and 6 bases had no gene match. The CDR3 runs 13 residues. The CDR3 loop reads CASSIPADRGYTF. The CDR3 DNA is TGTGCCAGTAGTATCCCTGCGGACAGGGGCTACACCTTC. Full variable domain (remainder filled in from reference TRBV19 and TRBJ1-2): DGGITQSPKYLFRKEGQNVTLSCEQNLNHDAMYWYRQDPGQGLRLIYYSQIVNDFQKGDIAEGYSVSREKKESFPLTVTSAQKNPTAFYLCASSIPADRGYTFGSGTRLTVV.

J is TRBJ2-1 and V is TRBV11-2; 7 nucleotides align to TRBD1. Trimming at V came to 5 bases and at J to 5 bases, leaving 9 bases not matched to a gene. CDR1 and CDR2 from the germline V gene are SGHAT and FQNNGV. The CDR3 is made up of 15 amino acids. CDR3 nucleotide sequence: TGTGCCAGCAGCAGGGGGAGAGACAGGGACAATGAGCAGTTCTTC. This gives the protein CASSRGRDRDNEQFF.

The chain recombines TRBV30 with TRBJ2-7, with TRBD1 matching over 8 bases. Germline loops: CDR1 GTSNPN, CDR2 SVGIG (reference sequence). With V trimmed by 4 bases and J by 4 bases, 9 bases remained unmatched. This CDR3 region has 14 residues. CDR3 protein: CAWNTGTGIYEQYF. Here the CDR3 DNA reads TGTGCCTGGAATACCGGGACAGGAATTTACGAGCAGTACTTC.

The V call is TRBV5-4, the J call TRBJ2-3; 11 bases line up with TRBD2. The CDR3 extends over 17 amino acids. Trimming cost V 0 bases and J 3 bases; bases outside gene matches: 6. Germline values: CDR1 SGHNT, CDR2 YYREEE (reference sequence). The CDR3 region is CASSLAKLAGVTDTQYF. Here the CDR3 DNA reads TGTGCCAGCAGCTTGGCCAAACTAGCGGGGGTAACAGATACGCAGTATTTT.

The chain combines TRBV28 with TRBJ1-4; D uncertain. The germline V and J ends were trimmed by 10 bases and 4 bases, with 4 bases remaining between them. Germline V gene sequence: CDR1 MDHEN, CDR2 SYDVKM. The CDR3 totals 10 residues. The CDR3 DNA sequence: TGTGCCACCTTTAATGAAAAACTGTTTTTT. This codes for CATFNEKLFF.

CDR3 region: CASSPEYQETQYF. The CDR3 region has the DNA TGTGCCAGCAGCCCCGAGTACCAAGAGACCCAGTACTTC. The rearrangement joins TRBV14 to TRBJ2-5; D ambiguous. Looked up from germline, CDR1 is SGHDN and CDR2 is FVKESK. The CDR3 runs to 13 residues. Trimming took off 4 bases at V and 0 bases at J, with 6 bases between the two ends.

This clone has more than one count but fewer than ten. The chain combines TRBV2 with TRBJ2-7; D possibly corresponds to TRBD2 (6 bases). The CDR3 length is 14 residues. Germline V lookup: CDR1 SNHLY, CDR2 FYNNEI. V was pared by 8 bases and J by 0 bases, with 14 bases between. CDR3 nucleotides: TGTGCCAGCCTCGACGGGACTTTCTCCTACGAGCAGTACTTC. Protein: CASLDGTFSYEQYF.

The gene calls are TRBV28 and TRBJ1-4; 7 bases match TRBD1. CDR1 is MDHEN, CDR2 SYDVKM, per germline. This CDR3 comprises 15 residues. V dropped 3 bases and J dropped 4; count of bases not matched to a gene: 5. The CDR3 reads CASSFGTAINEKLFF. CDR3 DNA: TGTGCCAGCAGTTTCGGGACAGCCATTAATGAAAAACTGTTTTTT.

The gene calls are TRBV7-3 and TRBJ1-6, with D tentatively TRBD1 (6 bases). The CDR3 spans 15 residues. The V and J ends lost 1 base and 4 bases respectively, with 8 bases between them. The germline V gene has CDR1 SGHTA and CDR2 FQGTGA. The CDR3 spells CASSLNGQYNSPLHF. The CDR3 region has the DNA TGTGCCAGCAGCTTAAATGGACAGTATAATTCACCCCTCCACTTT.

The chain couples TRBV6-1 to TRBJ1-3; D ambiguous. The CDR3 length is 15 residues. V lost 7 bases and J 0 bases, leaving 13 bases between the germline ends. CDR1 and CDR2 (germline): MNHNS, SASEGT. The CDR3 nucleotides are TGTGCCAGCAACCGACTCCATTACTCTGGAAACACCATATATTTT. It specifies CASNRLHYSGNTIYF.

This clone has a single count. The chain recombines TRBV5-1 with TRBJ1-2, with D perhaps matching TRBD1 (6 bases). In germline, CDR1 is SGHRS, CDR2 YFSETQ. The CDR3 covers 13 residues. The V gene lost 0 bases and the J gene lost 7 bases, with 10 bases spanning the gap. The CDR3 DNA sequence: TGCGCCAGCAGCTTGGTGGGGGCAGGTGGCTACACCTTC. This encodes CASSLVGAGGYTF.

In its sample, this clone was seen a few times. The chain uses TRBV7-9 and TRBJ2-3; a possible D gene is TRBD2 (5 bases). Germline assignment: CDR1 SEHNR and CDR2 FQNEAQ (reference sequence). This CDR3 has 16 residues. Between the trimmed V and J ends, which lost 4 bases and 0 bases, there was a span of 14 bases. The CDR3 DNA reads as TGTGCCAGCAGCTCAGAGGGTAGCCTAAGCACAGATACGCAGTATTTT. Amino acid sequence: CASSSEGSLSTDTQYF.

The chain links TRBV29-1 to TRBJ1-1; D is perhaps TRBD1 (5 bases). CDR3 length: 14 residues. Germline V gene data show CDR1 as SQVTM and CDR2 as ANQGSEA. V lost 3 bases and J lost 5, with 16 bases in between. The CDR3 bases are TGCAGCGTTGACCGTGAAGGGGTAGGAACTGAAGCTTTCTTT. As protein: CSVDREGVGTEAFF.

V gene TRBV6-6 combines with J gene TRBJ1-1; 7 bases are a match to TRBD1. Germline V gives CDR1 MNHNY, CDR2 SVGAGI (reference sequence). This CDR3 has 13 residues. J lost 2 bases, V lost 6 bases, and 3 bases had no gene match. Here the CDR3 reads CASSRDSNTEAFF. In nucleotides, the CDR3 is TGTGCCAGCAGCCGGGACAGTAACACTGAAGCTTTCTTT.

This chain joins TRBV28 and TRBJ1-4; 7 positions agree with TRBD1. CDR3 length: 15 residues. Germline values: CDR1 MDHEN, CDR2 SYDVKM. Losses at the gene ends were 6 bases for V and 6 bases for J; bases not matched to a gene: 10. The CDR3 DNA is TGTGCCAGCAGCGCACCGAGACAGGGTGATGAAAAACTGTTTTTT. This gives the protein CASSAPRQGDEKLFF.

The J gene is TRBJ1-4, the V gene TRBV25-1; 7 bases are a match to TRBD1. CDR1 and CDR2 (germline): MGHDK, SYGVNS. The CDR3 totals 16 residues. V was clipped by 3 bases and J by 5 bases; unmatched bases: 9. In DNA, the CDR3 is TGTGCCAGCAGTGAGCGGGGAACAGGGGCCAATGAAAAACTGTTTTTT. Its protein is CASSERGTGANEKLFF.

The V gene is TRBV7-2, the J gene TRBJ1-6; D may be TRBD1 (6 bases). CDR1 SGHTA and CDR2 FQGNSA come from the germline V gene. The CDR3 runs to 16 residues. V was pared by 3 bases and J by 0 bases, with 9 bases between. DNA for the CDR3: TGTGCCAGCAGCTTTAGACAGGTCTCCTATAATTCACCCCTCCACTTT. It specifies CASSFRQVSYNSPLHF. Combining the CDR3 with reference TRBV7-2 and TRBJ1-6 gives the whole variable domain GAGVSQSPSNKVTEKGKDVELRCDPISGHTALYWYRQSLGQGLEFLIYFQGNSAPDKSGLPSDRFSAERTGGSVSTLTIQRTQQEDSAVYLCASSFRQVSYNSPLHFGNGTRLTVT.

The chain employs TRBV7-6 and TRBJ2-7; TRBD2 is a possible D gene (7 bases). The V gene's germline CDR1 is SGHVS and CDR2 FNYEAQ. Trimming pared 1 base from V and 9 bases from J, leaving 13 bases between. The CDR3 runs to 13 residues. CDR3 in amino acids: CASSLDVGGAQYF. The DNA of the CDR3 is TGTGCCAGCAGCTTAGATGTGGGGGGGGCGCAGTACTTC.

This clone was seen a handful of times. This chain links TRBV29-1 with TRBJ2-7, with D tentatively TRBD2 (5 bases). In germline, CDR1 is SQVTM, CDR2 ANQGSEA. CDR3 size: 11 residues. V was trimmed by 7 bases and J by 7 bases, leaving 14 bases between them. The CDR3 coding sequence is TGCAGCGGGGCCGAGGGAAGGGAGCAGTACTTC. Its translation is CSGAEGREQYF.

V usage is TRBV6-5 and J usage is TRBJ2-5, with D perhaps matching TRBD1 (6 bases). The germline CDR1 and CDR2 sequences are MNHEY and SVGAGI. The CDR3 length is 14 residues. V gave up 6 bases and J gave up 6 bases, with 17 bases separating them. The DNA for the CDR3 is TGTGCCAGCAGAGACTCTAGGGACACACAGACCCAGTACTTC. Translated, it gives CASRDSRDTQTQYF.

The gene calls are TRBV5-6 and TRBJ2-1, with 7 bases identical to TRBD1. With V trimmed by 2 bases and J by 3 bases, 8 bases remained unmatched. Germline CDR1 reads SGHDT; CDR2 reads YYEEEE. The CDR3 runs 16 residues. This CDR3 is CASSLAPRTGYNEQFF. For the CDR3, the DNA is TGTGCCAGCAGCTTAGCTCCCCGGACAGGCTACAATGAGCAGTTCTTC.

The chain recombines TRBV27 with TRBJ2-7; a possible D gene is TRBD1 (6 bases). Trimming stripped 3 bases from V and 4 bases from J, with 16 bases between. This CDR3 comprises 15 residues. Germline V lookup: CDR1 MNHEY, CDR2 SMNVEV (reference sequence). The CDR3 region has the DNA TGTGCCAGCAGTTTGGGGAAGACAGGACGGTACGAGCAGTACTTC. Protein product: CASSLGKTGRYEQYF.

This clone showed up just a few times. The V call is TRBV7-9, the J call TRBJ2-3; D remains unclear. Germline V gene sequence: CDR1 SEHNR, CDR2 FQNEAQ (reference sequence). Trimming took off 5 bases at V and 1 base at J, with 10 bases between the two ends. CDR3 size: 14 residues. CDR3 in DNA: TGTGCCAGCAGCCCCCCCGTCCGCACAGATACGCAGTATTTT. Protein sequence: CASSPPVRTDTQYF.

The gene calls are TRBV7-9 and TRBJ1-2, with TRBD1 matching over 7 bases. The germline CDR1 and CDR2 sequences are SEHNR and FQNEAQ (reference sequence). This CDR3 has 14 residues. V lost 5 bases and J lost 6; bases outside the gene matches: 9. The CDR3 loop reads CASSPTTGVDGYTF. Here the CDR3 DNA reads TGTGCCAGCAGCCCCACTACAGGGGTAGATGGCTACACCTTC. Combining the CDR3 with reference TRBV7-9 and TRBJ1-2 gives the whole variable domain DTGVSQNPRHKITKRGQNVTFRCDPISEHNRLYWYRQTLGQGPEFLTYFQNEAQLEKSRLLSDRFSAERPKGSFSTLEIQRTEQGDSAMYLCASSPTTGVDGYTFGSGTRLTVV.